This T cell receptor (beta chain) derives from a study of blood T cells in healthy people across ages. A second PCR, run for about 7 to 12 cycles, used a sample-barcoded 5' primer plus a J-beta primer mix. A template-switch adaptor with 12 random nucleotides tagged each cDNA molecule. Using its own MiXCR run on the 5' RACE reads, TCRdb lists one record per CDR3 protein. The data contain over 1,500,000 distinct CDR3 sequences, around half of them singletons. In the case of this clonotype: Antigen: not known.

The CDR3 runs 18 residues. The germline V gene encodes CDR1 MGHRA and CDR2 YSYEKL. J lost 3 bases, V lost 3 bases, and 13 bases had no gene match. Study-level results: As naive T cell percentage varied, TCR beta diversity correlated strongly with it.

The sequence derives from a woman in her forties in good health. What was sequenced was blood. This chain uses TRBV4-1 with TRBJ1-1; TRBD1 agrees at 10 bases. This chain's CDR3 is CASSQSSRDRGAHTEAFF. CDR3 sequence (DNA): TGCGCCAGCAGCCAGTCGTCCCGGGACAGGGGCGCTCACACTGAAGCTTTCTTT.